Below, 23 T cell receptor beta chains from the same sample are listed, as sequenced in a study of cytomegalovirus exposure and HLA in healthy donors. PCR involved 60 Vbeta and 13 Jbeta primers. Produced via immunoSEQ multiplex PCR; TCRdb's table is partial and in-frame only. The sample includes about 130,000 clones, more than 70% of them seen just once. The sample taken for sequencing was PBMCs. The receptors were sampled from a middle-aged man in good health and CMV-seronegative.

This clone has just a few counts. V and J are TRBV18 and TRBJ1-6; D not resolved. The germline V gene has CDR1 KGHSH and CDR2 LQKENI. There are 14 residues in the CDR3. Trimming removed 3 bases from V and 7 bases from J, with 10 bases in between. This CDR3 reads CASSPVPGNSPLHF. The CDR3 DNA sequence: TGTGCCAGCTCACCTGTCCCGGGAAATTCACCCCTCCACTTT.

This clone was counted once. The gene calls are TRBV30 and TRBJ2-2; 9 nucleotides agree with TRBD1. V shed 7 bases and J 5 bases; nucleotides not matched to a gene: 14. The CDR3 is 16 residues long. The germline gives CDR1 GTSNPN, CDR2 SVGIG (reference sequence). The CDR3 coding sequence is TGTGCCTCCAGGGACAGGGAGAAAGGGGGGACCGGGGAGCTGTTTTTT. Encoded protein: CASRDREKGGTGELFF. The complete variable domain, with remaining parts taken from reference TRBV30 and TRBJ2-2, reads SQTIHQWPATLVQPVGSPLSLECTVEGTSNPNLYWYRQAAGRGLQLLFYSVGIGQISSEVPQNLSASRPQDRQFILSSKKLLLSDSGFYLCASRDREKGGTGELFFGEGSRLTVL.

V and J are TRBV19 and TRBJ1-2; 8 nucleotides agree with TRBD1. CDR1 LNHDA and CDR2 SQIVND come from the germline V gene (reference sequence). The CDR3 spans 13 residues. V gave up 5 bases and J gave up 6 bases; unmatched junction bases: 5. In nucleotides, the CDR3 is TGTGCCAGTAGTTGGACAGGGTTTAATGGCTACACCTTC. Translation gives CASSWTGFNGYTF.

The chain uses TRBV6-6 and TRBJ2-5; D may be TRBD2 (7 bases). Germline CDR1 is MNHNY and CDR2 is SVGAGI (reference sequence). CDR3 length equals 16 residues. V gave up 2 bases and J gave up 9 bases, with 22 bases separating them. CDR3 nucleotide sequence: TGTGCCAGCAGTTACCCCAACCAGGGAGGGGGATTGGCCCAGTACTTC. It codes for CASSYPNQGGGLAQYF.

The chain couples TRBV21-1 to TRBJ1-6. TRBV21-1 is given as a pseudogene. The CDR3 spans 15 residues. The CDR3 spells CASSKGNKDCSPLHF. The CDR3 DNA reads as TGTGCCAGCAGCAAAGGTAACAAGGACTGTTCACCCCTCCACTTT.

The rearrangement uses TRBV6-5 and TRBJ1-1; no clear D gene. The length of the CDR3 is 13 residues. The V gene lost 0 bases and the J gene lost 4 bases, with 6 bases spanning the gap. The germline CDR1 and CDR2 sequences are MNHEY and SVGAGI. The CDR3 loop reads CASSYSAGTEAFF. The CDR3 region has the DNA TGTGCCAGCAGTTACTCGGCGGGCACTGAAGCTTTCTTT.

The rearrangement links TRBV25-1 to TRBJ2-3, with a weak D call TRBD1 (5 bases). Between the trimmed V and J ends, which lost 0 bases and 5 bases, there was a span of 21 bases. Germline assignment: CDR1 MGHDK and CDR2 SYGVNS. This CDR3 contains 18 residues. The CDR3 sequence is CASSEYPPRHSQGDTQYF. The CDR3, as DNA: TGTGCCAGCAGTGAATATCCGCCCCGACATAGTCAGGGAGATACGCAGTATTTT.

This chain links TRBV7-2 with TRBJ2-3, with 9 nucleotides matching TRBD2. V shed 1 base and J 1 base; nucleotides not matched to a gene: 3. Germline-derived CDR1 and CDR2 are SGHTA and FQGNSA. This CDR3 comprises 16 residues. CDR3 nucleotides: TGTGCCAGCAGCTTAGGGGTAGCGGGGGGCACAGATACGCAGTATTTT. Residues: CASSLGVAGGTDTQYF.

This sequence joins TRBV10-3 and TRBJ2-2; 9 bases are a match to TRBD1. This CDR3 region has 17 residues. Germline V gives CDR1 ENHRY, CDR2 SYGVKD. Trimming took 3 bases from V and 4 from J; bases not matched to a gene: 9. DNA for the CDR3: TGTGCCATCAGTGAAATGGGACAGGGTCTGGGCACCGGGGAGCTGTTTTTT. Amino acid sequence: CAISEMGQGLGTGELFF.

Concerning this clone itself: The same CDR3 is also encoded by other DNA sequences in this sample. The V gene is TRBV5-1, the J gene TRBJ2-5; D not certain. Germline lookup yields CDR1 SGHRS and CDR2 YFSETQ. There are 12 residues in the CDR3. V shed 0 bases and J shed 5 bases, with 5 bases lying between them. DNA of the CDR3: TGCGCCAGCAGCTTGGCCAGGGAGACCCAGTACTTC. Its translation is CASSLARETQYF.

This clone came up a few times. The chain combines TRBV13 with TRBJ2-7; weak D call: TRBD2 (6 bases). Germline CDR1 and CDR2: PRHDT and FYEKMQ (reference sequence). Trimming removed 3 bases from V and 2 bases from J, with 14 bases in between. The CDR3 is made up of 15 amino acids. CDR3 loop: CASSFQRDFPYEQYF. The CDR3 region has the DNA TGTGCCAGCAGCTTCCAACGGGACTTTCCCTACGAGCAGTACTTC.

V usage is TRBV30 and J usage is TRBJ2-4, with D perhaps matching TRBD1 (5 bases). Trimming removed 5 bases from V and 5 bases from J, with 13 bases in between. The germline gives CDR1 GTSNPN, CDR2 SVGIG (reference sequence). CDR3 length: 13 residues. DNA for the CDR3: TGTGCCTGGGGTCCAGGCAGGGAAAACATTCAGTACTTC. Its translation is CAWGPGRENIQYF. The entire variable domain, with the rest obtained from reference TRBV30 and TRBJ2-4, is as follows: SQTIHQWPATLVQPVGSPLSLECTVEGTSNPNLYWYRQAAGRGLQLLFYSVGIGQISSEVPQNLSASRPQDRQFILSSKKLLLSDSGFYLCAWGPGRENIQYFGAGTRLSVL.

V and J are TRBV27 and TRBJ2-7; TRBD2 matches 8 bases. The ends lost 5 bases at V and 4 bases at J; junction bases unmatched: 7. The V gene's germline CDR1 is MNHEY and CDR2 SMNVEV (reference sequence). The CDR3 spans 14 residues. CDR3 residues: CASSPLAGKYEQYF. The CDR3 nucleotides read TGTGCCAGCAGTCCCCTAGCGGGCAAATACGAGCAGTACTTC.

This clone was found a few times. The CDR3 is CASSDRQGGWVNTEAFF. The CDR3 DNA follows: TGCGCCAGCAGTGATCGACAGGGGGGTTGGGTGAACACTGAAGCTTTCTTT. The V and J genes are TRBV10-2 and TRBJ1-1, with 9 bases lining up with TRBD1. V was clipped by 3 bases and J by 0 bases; unmatched bases: 8. CDR1 and CDR2 from the germline V gene are WSHSY and SAAADI. The CDR3 covers 17 residues.

This chain links TRBV29-1 with TRBJ2-3; perhaps TRBD1 as D (5 bases). The CDR3 spans 13 residues. Germline loops: CDR1 SQVTM, CDR2 ANQGSEA. Trimming left V 4 bases short and J 3 bases short, with 11 bases between. Here the CDR3 reads CSVAGFRTDTQYF. The CDR3 region has the DNA TGCAGCGTTGCAGGGTTTCGGACAGATACGCAGTATTTT.

The genes are TRBV30 and TRBJ1-6, with D maybe TRBD1 (5 bases). Germline V gives CDR1 GTSNPN, CDR2 SVGIG (reference sequence). CDR3 length equals 15 residues. Trimming took off 4 bases at V and 3 bases at J, with 13 bases between the two ends. CDR3 sequence: CAWTLQALYNSPLHF. The CDR3 DNA reads TGTGCCTGGACGCTACAGGCACTCTATAATTCACCCCTCCACTTT.

CDR3 DNA sequence: TGTGCCAGCAGTACCGGGACTAGCATCTACGAGCAGTACTTC. Translating it yields CASSTGTSIYEQYF. This chain connects TRBV5-5 to TRBJ2-7; 9 nucleotides agree with TRBD2. V lost 5 bases, J lost 3 bases, and 6 bases stayed unmatched. Germline CDR1 is SGHKS and CDR2 is YYEKEE (reference sequence). The length of the CDR3 is 14 residues. Full variable domain (rest looked up from reference TRBV5-5 and TRBJ2-7): DAGVTQSPTHLIKTRGQQVTLRCSPISGHKSVSWYQQVLGQGPQFIFQYYEKEERGRGNFPDRFSARQFPNYSSELNVNALLLGDSALYLCASSTGTSIYEQYFGPGTRLTVT.

This sequence joins TRBV4-3 and TRBJ2-2, with 10 bases that match TRBD2. CDR1 and CDR2 (germline): LGHNA, YSLEER. There are 17 residues in the CDR3. Unmatched junction bases numbered 7, after V lost 0 bases and J lost 6 bases. The CDR3 protein is CASSQDLLAGGSGELFF. CDR3 nucleotide sequence: TGCGCCAGCAGCCAAGATCTGTTAGCGGGGGGTTCCGGGGAGCTGTTTTTT.

The chain carries TRBV7-3 and TRBJ1-2, with 9 bases matching TRBD1. CDR1 is SGHTA and CDR2 is FQGTGA in the germline V gene. The length of the CDR3 is 13 residues. V was pared by 5 bases and J by 4 bases, with 2 bases of the junction left unmatched. The CDR3: CASSPGQGYGYTF. The CDR3 region has the DNA TGTGCCAGCAGCCCGGGACAGGGCTATGGCTACACCTTC.

The chain joins TRBV27 to TRBJ2-5, with D perhaps TRBD2 (7 bases). Germline lookup yields CDR1 MNHEY and CDR2 SMNVEV (reference sequence). The V end lost 4 bases, the J end lost 0 bases, and 24 bases lay between the germline ends. The CDR3 contains 19 residues. The CDR3 DNA follows: TGTGCCAGCAGTTCAAAATCCCCCTGGGGGGGGGCCCACCAAGAGACCCAGTACTTC. It is translated as CASSSKSPWGGAHQETQYF.

The rearrangement uses TRBV6-5 and TRBJ2-3; 9 bases agree with TRBD1. Germline assignment: CDR1 MNHEY and CDR2 SVGAGI. With 6 bases clipped from V and 4 bases from J, the junction kept 5 bases outside the gene matches. The CDR3 totals 14 residues. CDR3 loop: CASRRTGVADTQYF. In nucleotides, the CDR3 is TGTGCCAGCAGGAGGACAGGGGTGGCAGATACGCAGTATTTT.

This clone was found once. This chain links TRBV5-1 with TRBJ2-1; D is possibly TRBD2 (5 bases). The CDR3 sequence is 14 residues long. The germline V gene has CDR1 SGHRS and CDR2 YFSETQ. V was shortened by 0 bases and J by 7 bases, with 11 bases between the two germline ends. Here the CDR3 DNA reads TGCGCCAGCAGCTTGGCCGGACTGCTGAATGAGCAGTTCTTC. Translation gives CASSLAGLLNEQFF.

The chain recombines TRBV7-3 with TRBJ2-5; the D gene is possibly TRBD2 (6 bases). The length of the CDR3 is 15 residues. V was shortened by 3 bases and J by 2 bases, with 13 bases between the two germline ends. Looked up from germline, CDR1 is SGHTA and CDR2 is FQGTGA. The CDR3 sequence: CASSFHPSGQETQYF. The CDR3 DNA sequence: TGTGCCAGCAGCTTCCATCCCAGCGGGCAAGAGACCCAGTACTTC.